The sequence of this TCR beta chain was determined in a study of control samples from healthy donors and cancer patients. Profiled with immunoSEQ multiplex PCR; TCRdb holds only in-frame clones, not every one. The table has around 140,000 clones, about 93% seen once. Germline CDR1 reads MNHEY; CDR2 reads SVGAGI. The CDR3 spans 14 residues. V lost 4 bases to trimming and J lost 0 bases, with 4 bases between them. Sequences were obtained from blood. The rearrangement uses TRBV6-5 and TRBJ2-6; no definite D call. The TCR comes from a man aged 40-50 years in good health. The CDR3 spells CASSWGSGANVLTF. CDR3 bases: TGTGCCAGCAGTTGGGGCTCTGGGGCCAACGTCCTGACTTTC.